The sequence of this TCR beta chain was determined in a study of blood T cell repertoires in COVID-19. Germline lookup yields CDR1 SGHKS and CDR2 YYEKEE (reference sequence). V was shortened by 0 bases and J by 4 bases, with 7 bases between the two germline ends. The CDR3 loop spans 13 amino acids. The repertoire was sequenced with immunoSEQ multiplex PCR; TCRdb's copy has only in-frame clones and lacks some. The sample shows 200,000 to 250,000 clones, about 87% of them seen only once. This sequence joins TRBV5-5 and TRBJ1-1; the D is unclear. Sequencing input: peripheral blood. The source of this sequence is a woman in her seventies with active or convalescent COVID-19. The CDR3 bases are TGTGCCAGCAGCTTGGTTACTAGCACTGAAGCTTTCTTT. It encodes CASSLVTSTEAFF.